A single sample gave rise to the 11 T cell receptor beta chains below, sequenced in a study of identical twins. TCRdb redid the calling of the 5' RACE reads with MiXCR, one entry per CDR3 protein. Among a few hundred thousand distinct CDR3 sequences listed, 9% were seen once. The sequencing sample was made of naive T cells sorted from blood. These TCRs come from a woman aged 50 to 60 in good health.

The rearrangement joins TRBV12-3 or TRBV12-4 to TRBJ2-4; TRBD2 is a possible D gene (6 bases). The CDR3 spans 14 residues. The germline V and J ends were trimmed by 6 bases and 6 bases, with 15 bases remaining between them. The CDR3 DNA reads as TGTGCCAGCAGGCCGTCTAGCGTAGGAAACATTCAGTACTTC. The encoded protein is CASRPSSVGNIQYF.

This clonotype was picked up many times. The V and J genes are TRBV20-1 and TRBJ2-1, with 13 nucleotides matching TRBD2. The J segment lost 8 bases and the V segment lost 6 bases, leaving 7 bases of the junction unmatched. The germline V gene encodes CDR1 DFQATT and CDR2 SNEGSKA (reference sequence). The CDR3 is made up of 14 amino acids. This chain's CDR3 is CSATGTSGIDEQFF. CDR3 coding DNA: TGCAGTGCAACCGGGACTAGCGGGATCGATGAGCAGTTCTTC.

The V gene is TRBV29-1, the J gene TRBJ2-7, with D perhaps TRBD1 (5 bases). Germline CDR1 is SQVTM and CDR2 is ANQGSEA. V lost 4 bases and J lost 1, with 11 bases in between. The CDR3 length is 13 residues. The CDR3 sequence: CSVVGRASYEQYF. The CDR3 DNA sequence: TGCAGCGTTGTAGGCAGGGCATCCTACGAGCAGTACTTC.

This rearrangement joins TRBV4-1 to TRBJ2-1, with 8 bases identical to TRBD2. Germline V gene data show CDR1 as MGHRA and CDR2 as YSYEKL. CDR3 size: 20 residues. V dropped 1 base and J dropped 8; count of bases not matched to a gene: 22. For the CDR3, the DNA is TGCGCCAGCAGCCAAGCGGTCAGAGGGGAACTAGCGGCCATTAGGGATGAGCAGTTCTTC. Translated, it gives CASSQAVRGELAAIRDEQFF.

This clonotype was seen many times. This sequence joins TRBV5-6 and TRBJ1-5; D is unresolved. Germline assignment: CDR1 SGHDT and CDR2 YYEEEE. Trimming shortened V by 2 bases and J by 1 base, and 10 bases separated the two germline ends. CDR3 length equals 15 residues. The CDR3, as DNA: TGTGCCAGCAGCTTAGGAGGGAAGAGCAATCAGCCCCAGCATTTT. Protein: CASSLGGKSNQPQHF.

Ten or more counts support this clonotype. The chain combines TRBV4-1 with TRBJ2-7; D is unclear. CDR3 length: 11 amino acids. The V gene's germline CDR1 is MGHRA and CDR2 YSYEKL. V shed 4 bases and J shed 2 bases, with 3 bases lying between them. This chain's CDR3 is CASSPTYEQYV. In DNA, the CDR3 is TGCGCCAGCAGCCCGACCTACGAGCAGTACGTC.

This clonotype was seen only a few times. The J gene is TRBJ2-3, the V gene TRBV9; 11 bases are a match to TRBD1. With 7 bases clipped from V and 3 bases from J, the junction kept 1 base outside the gene matches. The CDR3 is 13 residues long. Germline V gene lookup returns CDR1 SGDLS and CDR2 YYNGEE. CDR3 bases: TGTGCCAGCGGGACAGGGGGTACAGATACGCAGTATTTT. This gives the protein CASGTGGTDTQYF.

Ten or more counts support this clonotype. V and J are TRBV5-1 and TRBJ2-5; 8 nucleotides match TRBD2. This CDR3 has 15 amino acids. The V gene's germline CDR1 is SGHRS and CDR2 YFSETQ. The ends lost 3 bases at V and 5 bases at J; junction bases unmatched: 9. CDR3 nucleotide sequence: TGCGCCAGCAGCTATAGCGGGAAGTTGGAGGAGACCCAGTACTTC. It yields the protein CASSYSGKLEETQYF.

This clonotype was recorded many times. The V gene is TRBV10-3, the J gene TRBJ2-1; D not certain. Germline CDR1 and CDR2: ENHRY and SYGVKD. The CDR3 is 13 residues long. The V and J ends lost 0 bases and 13 bases respectively, with 13 bases between them. CDR3 DNA sequence: TGTGCCATCAGTGAGTCAAGCTCACCATTCCAGTTCTTC. Its translation is CAISESSSPFQFF.

The gene calls are TRBV12-3 or TRBV12-4 and TRBJ1-4, with D possibly matching TRBD1 (6 bases). This CDR3 region has 15 residues. The V gene lost 4 bases and the J gene lost 8 bases, with 17 bases spanning the gap. The CDR3 region is CASSWGAPVGEKLFF. The CDR3 DNA follows: TGTGCCAGCAGTTGGGGGGCCCCTGTTGGGGAAAAACTGTTTTTT.

This clonotype was counted at least ten times. The CDR3 here is CASSQGLDRDPEAFF. CDR3 coding DNA: TGCGCCAGCAGCCAAGGACTGGACAGGGACCCTGAAGCTTTCTTT. This chain joins TRBV4-1 and TRBJ1-1; TRBD1 aligns across 8 bases. V was pared by 1 base and J by 6 bases, with 7 bases of the junction left unmatched. Germline CDR1 reads MGHRA; CDR2 reads YSYEKL. This CDR3 is 15 amino acids long.